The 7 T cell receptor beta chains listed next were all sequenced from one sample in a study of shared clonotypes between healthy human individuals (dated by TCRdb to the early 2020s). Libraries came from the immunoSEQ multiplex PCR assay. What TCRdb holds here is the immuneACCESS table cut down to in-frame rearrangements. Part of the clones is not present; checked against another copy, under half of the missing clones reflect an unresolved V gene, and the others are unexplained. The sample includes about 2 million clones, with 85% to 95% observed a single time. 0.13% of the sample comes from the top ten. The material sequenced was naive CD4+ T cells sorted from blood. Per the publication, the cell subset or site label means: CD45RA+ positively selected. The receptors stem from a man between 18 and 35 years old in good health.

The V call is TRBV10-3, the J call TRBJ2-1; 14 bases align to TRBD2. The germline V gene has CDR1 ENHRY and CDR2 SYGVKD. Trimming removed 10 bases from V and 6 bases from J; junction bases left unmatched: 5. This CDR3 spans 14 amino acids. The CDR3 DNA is TGTGCCACCGGGGGACTAGCGGGAGTCAATGAGCAGTTCTTC. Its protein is CATGGLAGVNEQFF.

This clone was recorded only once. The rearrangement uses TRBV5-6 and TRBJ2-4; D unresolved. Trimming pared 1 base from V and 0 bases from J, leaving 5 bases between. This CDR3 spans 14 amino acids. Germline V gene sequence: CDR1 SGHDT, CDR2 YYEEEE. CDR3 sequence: CASSLLGAKNIQYF. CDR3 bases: TGTGCCAGCAGCTTGTTAGGAGCCAAAAACATTCAGTACTTC.

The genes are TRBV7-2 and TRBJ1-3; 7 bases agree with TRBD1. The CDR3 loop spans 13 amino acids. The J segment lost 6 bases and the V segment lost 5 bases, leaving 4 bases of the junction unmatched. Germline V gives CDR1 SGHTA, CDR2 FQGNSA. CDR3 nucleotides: TGTGCCAGCAGCGCCGGGACAGTAAACACCATATATTTT. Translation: CASSAGTVNTIYF.

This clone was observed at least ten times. CDR3 protein: CASSELGQGNGYTF. The CDR3 DNA is TGTGCCAGCAGTGAACTAGGGCAGGGTAATGGCTACACCTTC. The V gene is TRBV25-1, the J gene TRBJ1-2, with D possibly TRBD1 on 5 matching bases. Trimming removed 2 bases from V and 6 bases from J, with 13 bases in between. The CDR3 length is 14 residues. The germline CDR1 and CDR2 sequences are MGHDK and SYGVNS.

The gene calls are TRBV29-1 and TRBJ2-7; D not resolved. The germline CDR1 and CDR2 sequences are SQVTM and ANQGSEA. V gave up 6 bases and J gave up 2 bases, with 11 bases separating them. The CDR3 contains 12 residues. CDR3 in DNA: TGCAGCGTCTCCGAGGCAACCTACGAGCAGTACTTC. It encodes CSVSEATYEQYF.

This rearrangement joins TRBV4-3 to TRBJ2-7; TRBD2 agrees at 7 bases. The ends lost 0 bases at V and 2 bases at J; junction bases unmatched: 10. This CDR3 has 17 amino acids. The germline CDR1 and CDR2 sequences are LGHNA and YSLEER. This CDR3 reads CASSQDLRLAATYEQYF. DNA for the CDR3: TGCGCCAGCAGCCAAGATCTTCGACTAGCCGCAACCTACGAGCAGTACTTC.

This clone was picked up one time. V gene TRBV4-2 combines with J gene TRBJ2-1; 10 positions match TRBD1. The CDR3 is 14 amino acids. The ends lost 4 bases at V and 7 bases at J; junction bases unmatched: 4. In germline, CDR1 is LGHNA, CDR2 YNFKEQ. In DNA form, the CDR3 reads TGTGCCAGCAGCCCTGGACAGGGGGGAAATGAGCAGTTCTTC. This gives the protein CASSPGQGGNEQFF.